The source of this TCR beta chain is a study of STAT3 mutations in large granular lymphocyte leukemia. About this clone: The target antigen is unknown.

CDR1 LNHDA and CDR2 SQIVND come from the germline V gene (reference sequence). V trimming: 5 bases; J trimming: 2 bases; junction bases outside the gene matches: 3. The CDR3 is 13 residues long. Produced via immunoSEQ multiplex PCR; TCRdb's table is partial and in-frame only. The sample carries around 5,000 clones, roughly 86% recorded once. General study results and limits: Some patients had dominant TCR clones larger than their STAT3 mutant burden. In T-cell large granular lymphocyte leukemia, about half of patients showed multiple immunodominant subclonotypes. Treatment regimens differed across patients between samplings.

The specimen was PBMCs. This TCR was recovered from a human donor with T large granular lymphocyte leukemia. Some clones in this sample may be carry-over from other donors' samples. The chain has TRBV19 and TRBJ2-7, with TRBD2 matching 7 bases. The CDR3 loop is CASSGTTAYEQYF. The CDR3 nucleotides read TGTGCCAGTAGTGGGACTACCGCCTACGAGCAGTACTTC.